The 17 T cell receptor beta chains in this list originate from one sample, sequenced in a study of blood T cells in healthy people across ages. The second PCR ran 7 to 11 cycles with a sample-barcoded 5' primer and J-beta primers. TCRdb analysed the 5' RACE reads with MiXCR anew, one entry per CDR3 protein. The sample has hundreds of thousands of distinct CDR3 sequences, roughly 30% seen once. Sequenced sample: blood. These receptors all come from an elderly woman in good health.

This clonotype was counted ten times or more. The chain has TRBV6-1 and TRBJ2-7; no firm D call. V was shortened by 2 bases and J by 1 base, with 6 bases between the two germline ends. There are 13 residues in the CDR3. In germline, CDR1 is MNHNS, CDR2 SASEGT. The CDR3 region has the DNA TGTGCCAGCAGTGAAATAGTATCCTACGAGCAGTACTTC. Residues: CASSEIVSYEQYF.

The table lists this clonotype with many counts. This chain links TRBV7-2 with TRBJ2-5; 7 bases are shared with TRBD2. CDR3 size: 15 residues. Germline V gene lookup returns CDR1 SGHTA and CDR2 FQGNSA. J was trimmed by 4 bases and V by 5 bases; bases with no gene match: 10. The CDR3 reads CASSPSTSPRETQYF. The CDR3, as DNA: TGTGCCAGCAGCCCGTCGACTAGCCCCAGAGAGACCCAGTACTTC.

For this clonotype: This is likely a read error, given that the CDR3 carries no conserved phenylalanine or tryptophan at its end. V gene TRBV30 combines with J gene TRBJ1-2; tentative D call: TRBD1 (6 bases). The CDR3 covers 13 residues. V lost 8 bases and J lost 5, with 18 bases in between. Germline loops: CDR1 GTSNPN, CDR2 SVGIG (reference sequence). Written as DNA, the CDR3 is TGTGCCGGACCGGGGGGCGCTGGGTATGGCTACACCGTC. Translating it yields CAGPGGAGYGYTV.

This clonotype was detected ten times or more. Written as DNA, the CDR3 is TGTGCCAGCAGTGAAGAGCGAGGGGCCACAGATACGCAGTATTTT. Translation gives CASSEERGATDTQYF. The V gene is TRBV2, the J gene TRBJ2-3; possibly TRBD1 or TRBD2 for D (5 bases each). The V end lost 1 base, the J end lost 2 bases, and 10 bases lay between the germline ends. CDR1 and CDR2 from the germline V gene are SNHLY and FYNNEI. This CDR3 contains 15 residues.

This clonotype came up a few times. The CDR3 DNA is TGTGCCAGCAGCGGACAATGGGTGAACACTGAAGCTTTCTTT. It yields the protein CASSGQWVNTEAFF. This chain uses TRBV6-5 with TRBJ1-1, with D maybe TRBD1 (5 bases). V was clipped by 6 bases and J by 0 bases, with 11 bases between them. Germline V gene data show CDR1 as MNHEY and CDR2 as SVGAGI. The CDR3 is 14 residues long.

This chain uses TRBV6-1 with TRBJ1-2, with 9 bases identical to TRBD1. The CDR3 runs to 16 residues. Germline V lookup: CDR1 MNHNS, CDR2 SASEGT. Unmatched junction bases numbered 15, after V lost 5 bases and J lost 8 bases. CDR3 nucleotides: TGTGCCAGCAGTATTCCGCCGGGACAGGGACCTCTAGGCTACACCTTC. Amino acid sequence: CASSIPPGQGPLGYTF.

V usage is TRBV29-1 and J usage is TRBJ1-1; 12 bases are a match to TRBD1. Germline V lookup: CDR1 SQVTM, CDR2 ANQGSEA. CDR3 size: 17 residues. V shed 3 bases and J 4 bases; nucleotides not matched to a gene: 12. CDR3 loop: CSVEYPGQGARSTEAFF. The CDR3 nucleotides are TGCAGCGTTGAGTACCCGGGACAGGGGGCGCGGTCCACTGAAGCTTTCTTT. The whole variable domain, filled in from reference TRBV29-1 and TRBJ1-1, reads SAVISQKPSRDICQRGTSLTIQCQVDSQVTMMFWYRQQPGQSLTLIATANQGSEATYESGFVIDKFPISRPNLTFSTLTVSNMSPEDSSIYLCSVEYPGQGARSTEAFFGQGTRLTVV.

This clonotype was seen repeatedly, ten times or more. The chain carries TRBV12-3 or TRBV12-4 and TRBJ2-3; 14 nucleotides line up with TRBD2. The CDR3 length is 16 residues. V lost 6 bases and J lost 5; bases outside the gene matches: 7. Here the CDR3 reads CASRSTSGGAIDTQYF. The CDR3 DNA reads TGTGCCAGCAGGTCGACTAGCGGGGGGGCAATAGATACGCAGTATTTT.

This clonotype was seen repeatedly, ten times or more. The V call is TRBV7-2, the J call TRBJ1-2; TRBD1 agrees at 8 bases. Trimming took 0 bases from V and 4 from J; bases not matched to a gene: 7. The germline CDR1 and CDR2 sequences are SGHTA and FQGNSA. CDR3 length equals 16 residues. The DNA of the CDR3 is TGTGCCAGCAGCTTAGCGGAGACAGGGGAGGGCTATGGCTACACCTTC. This encodes CASSLAETGEGYGYTF.

This clonotype was found many times. The chain couples TRBV7-6 to TRBJ1-5; D is ambiguous. The V end lost 3 bases, the J end lost 4 bases, and 7 bases lay between the germline ends. This CDR3 comprises 13 residues. From germline, CDR1 is SGHVS and CDR2 FNYEAQ. The CDR3 loop is CASSLGINQPQHF. The CDR3 DNA follows: TGTGCCAGCAGCTTGGGGATAAATCAGCCCCAGCATTTT.

This clonotype was recorded only once. The chain couples TRBV19 to TRBJ2-4, with no clear D. The assigned J gene may be wrong: the sequence end matches TRBJ2-7 better. The CDR3 covers 12 residues. Germline CDR1 LNHDA, CDR2 SQIVND (reference sequence). The CDR3 spells CASSIFTYEQYF. As DNA, the CDR3 is TGTGCCAGTAGTATCTTCACCTACGAGCAGTACTTC.

This clonotype was observed at least ten times. The J gene is TRBJ1-2, the V gene TRBV20-1; D perhaps matches TRBD1 (5 bases). V lost 1 base to trimming and J lost 7 bases, with 16 bases between them. Per germline, CDR1 DFQATT and CDR2 SNEGSKA (reference sequence). The CDR3 has 14 residues. This CDR3 is CSARGRGVLGGYTF. Here the CDR3 DNA reads TGCAGTGCTAGAGGCCGAGGGGTTCTGGGTGGCTACACCTTC.

This clonotype was observed a handful of times. With a much larger clone just one base away, this may be a read error. V usage is TRBV10-3 and J usage is TRBJ1-1, with D possibly being TRBD1 (6 bases). Germline V gene sequence: CDR1 ENHRY, CDR2 SYGVKD. CDR3 length: 13 residues. The CDR3 DNA reads TGTGCCATCAGGGGACACGAGAACGCTGAAGCTTTCTTT. It specifies CAIRGHENAEAFF.

This clonotype was detected ten times or more. This chain uses TRBV29-1 with TRBJ1-2; D gene unclear. The V end was cut by 1 base, the J end by 7 bases, with 10 bases between. Germline V gives CDR1 SQVTM, CDR2 ANQGSEA. This CDR3 region has 12 residues. The CDR3 bases are TGCAGCGTTGAAGGTCAGGCCGTTGGCTACACCTTC. It is translated as CSVEGQAVGYTF.

This clonotype has a count of ten or more. This sequence joins TRBV5-5 and TRBJ1-1; TRBD1 agrees at 7 bases. V gave up 5 bases and J gave up 5 bases; unmatched junction bases: 12. Germline loops: CDR1 SGHKS, CDR2 YYEKEE (reference sequence). The CDR3 covers 15 residues. The CDR3 region has the DNA TGTGCCAGCAGACAGATTCCGACAGGGATTACTGAAGCTTTCTTT. This translates into CASRQIPTGITEAFF. Looking up the rest from reference TRBV5-5 and TRBJ1-1 gives the full variable domain: DAGVTQSPTHLIKTRGQQVTLRCSPISGHKSVSWYQQVLGQGPQFIFQYYEKEERGRGNFPDRFSARQFPNYSSELNVNALLLGDSALYLCASRQIPTGITEAFFGQGTRLTVV.

The chain is built from TRBV20-1 and TRBJ1-5; D call uncertain. V shed 1 base and J shed 3 bases, with 10 bases lying between them. The CDR3 runs to 14 residues. The germline V gene encodes CDR1 DFQATT and CDR2 SNEGSKA (reference sequence). CDR3 bases: TGCAGTGCTAGAGCCGGTCTGACCAATCAGCCCCAGCATTTT. This sequence encodes CSARAGLTNQPQHF.

In its sample, this clonotype was seen many times. This chain links TRBV5-1 with TRBJ2-5, with 11 bases fitting TRBD1. The CDR3 is made up of 17 amino acids. Germline V gene data show CDR1 as SGHRS and CDR2 as YFSETQ. V shed 3 bases and J 4 bases; nucleotides not matched to a gene: 11. The CDR3 bases are TGCGCCAGCAGCTCCCTCGCCGGGGGGACAGGGGGAGAGACCCAGTACTTC. This sequence encodes CASSSLAGGTGGETQYF.